These 26 T cell receptor beta chains were all obtained from the same sample, sequenced in a study of blood T cell repertoires in COVID-19 (TCRdb year 2020). The protocol used for the library was the immunoSEQ multiplex PCR assay. TCRdb holds this immuneACCESS table with in-frame rearrangements only. Some clones are missing; in checked studies, unresolved V genes explain under half, and the rest has no known cause. The sample has around 89,000 clones on record, about two thirds of them singletons. Over 13% of the sample belongs to the ten largest clones. Specimen: peripheral blood. Receptors originate from a woman aged 80 or over with acute or convalescent COVID-19.

This clone was recorded at least ten times. The chain couples TRBV4-2 to TRBJ2-6; a possible D gene is TRBD2 (6 bases). With 0 bases removed from V and 0 bases from J, the gap between germline ends came to 9 bases. The germline gives CDR1 LGHNA, CDR2 YNFKEQ. The CDR3 runs to 17 residues. The CDR3 DNA sequence: TGTGCCAGCAGCCAAGAGGCCGGGGGCTCTGGGGCCAACGTCCTGACTTTC. Protein sequence: CASSQEAGGSGANVLTF.

The CDR3 loop reads CASSQTSGGEETQYF. CDR3 coding DNA: TGTGCCAGCAGCCAAACTAGCGGGGGGGAAGAGACCCAGTACTTC. V and J are TRBV14 and TRBJ2-5; TRBD2 matches 13 bases. The CDR3 runs 15 residues. In germline, CDR1 is SGHDN, CDR2 FVKESK. Trimming cost V 2 bases and J 3 bases; bases outside gene matches: 0.

The chain joins TRBV30 to TRBJ1-4, with D perhaps TRBD1 (6 bases). V was clipped by 3 bases and J by 4 bases, with 12 bases between them. The CDR3 contains 14 residues. Germline V lookup: CDR1 GTSNPN, CDR2 SVGIG (reference sequence). CDR3 DNA: TGTGCCTGGAGACCGGGGGGCATTAATGAAAAACTGTTTTTT. It is translated as CAWRPGGINEKLFF.

The genes are TRBV2 and TRBJ1-2; D is perhaps TRBD1 (5 bases). V was pared by 10 bases and J by 2 bases, with 14 bases between. The CDR3 runs 13 residues. Germline CDR1 SNHLY, CDR2 FYNNEI. CDR3 sequence: CATTPRGNYGYTF. The CDR3 DNA reads as TGTGCCACTACCCCAAGGGGCAACTATGGCTACACCTTC.

This chain links TRBV4-2 with TRBJ1-1, with 7 positions matching TRBD1. From germline, CDR1 is LGHNA and CDR2 YNFKEQ. The trim removed 4 bases at V and 4 bases at J, leaving 15 bases unmatched. This CDR3 contains 17 residues. CDR3 sequence (DNA): TGTGCCAGCAGCCCGGGGGGGAGGGGGCGTAAGGGCACTGAAGCTTTCTTT. Translation gives CASSPGGRGRKGTEAFF.

The chain couples TRBV24-1 to TRBJ2-1; 7 bases fit TRBD1. With V trimmed by 5 bases and J by 1 base, 7 bases remained unmatched. This CDR3 region has 16 residues. The germline V gene encodes CDR1 KGHDR and CDR2 SFDVKD. In DNA, the CDR3 is TGTGCCACCAGTGGCCGCAGGGGGTGGTCCTACAATGAGCAGTTCTTC. It is translated as CATSGRRGWSYNEQFF.

This clone came up a few times. The chain uses TRBV7-2 and TRBJ2-7; 9 nucleotides align to TRBD1. V trimming: 1 base; J trimming: 3 bases; junction bases outside the gene matches: 1. Germline V lookup: CDR1 SGHTA, CDR2 FQGNSA. CDR3 length equals 14 residues. The CDR3 sequence is CASSLDRGLYEQYF. CDR3 nucleotides: TGTGCCAGCAGCTTAGACAGGGGGCTCTACGAGCAGTACTTC.

V and J are TRBV5-8 and TRBJ1-1; 7 bases align to TRBD1. The CDR3 loop spans 13 amino acids. Germline values: CDR1 SGHTS, CDR2 YDEGEE. The V gene end was trimmed by 4 bases and the J gene end by 7 bases; junction bases not matched to a gene: 7. In DNA, the CDR3 is TGTGCCAGCAGCAACCGGGACAGCCTTGAAGCTTTCTTT. Its translation is CASSNRDSLEAFF.

This clone has only one observation. The chain links TRBV6-5 to TRBJ1-5, with TRBD1 as a possible D gene (6 bases). Germline V gene sequence: CDR1 MNHEY, CDR2 SVGAGI. V was trimmed by 4 bases and J by 7 bases, leaving 11 bases between them. This CDR3 is built from 13 residues. The CDR3 bases are TGTGCCAGCAGTTTACAGGGCGGGCAGCCCCAGCATTTT. Translating gives CASSLQGGQPQHF.

V is TRBV28 and J is TRBJ1-4; TRBD1 matches at 8 bases. The CDR3 spans 14 residues. Germline CDR1 reads MDHEN; CDR2 reads SYDVKM. The trim removed 7 bases at V and 8 bases at J, leaving 9 bases unmatched. The CDR3 region is CASNMAGGKEKLFF. CDR3 DNA: TGTGCCAGCAATATGGCAGGGGGCAAGGAAAAACTGTTTTTT.

The rearrangement joins TRBV7-8 to TRBJ2-7; TRBD1 agrees at 8 bases. The CDR3 length is 16 residues. J was trimmed by 3 bases and V by 2 bases; bases with no gene match: 9. From germline, CDR1 is SGHVS and CDR2 FQNEAQ. The CDR3 DNA follows: TGTGCCAGCAGCTTACCGCTACAGGGGGAAAACTACGAGCAGTACTTC. Translated: CASSLPLQGENYEQYF.

Note on this clone: This sample also contains other DNA sequences that code for the same CDR3. The J gene is TRBJ1-6, the V gene TRBV4-3, with D possibly matching TRBD1 (5 bases). The germline V gene encodes CDR1 LGHNA and CDR2 YSLEER. The V and J ends lost 1 base and 2 bases respectively, with 6 bases between them. This CDR3 region has 15 residues. The CDR3 here is CASSQGQTYNSPLHF. CDR3 coding DNA: TGCGCCAGCAGCCAAGGACAGACCTATAATTCACCCCTCCACTTT.

This clone was detected once. The chain combines TRBV11-2 with TRBJ1-2; 9 positions match TRBD1. Germline loops: CDR1 SGHAT, CDR2 FQNNGV. The CDR3 runs to 15 residues. V was pared by 5 bases and J by 4 bases, with 8 bases of the junction left unmatched. For the CDR3, the DNA is TGTGCCAGCAGCCGGACAGGGGATGGGAGCTATGGCTACACCTTC. It specifies CASSRTGDGSYGYTF.

This chain uses TRBV29-1 with TRBJ2-5; 7 bases fit TRBD2. Germline V CDR1 and CDR2: SQVTM, ANQGSEA. Trimming cost V 7 bases and J 5 bases; bases outside gene matches: 10. The CDR3 contains 13 residues. The CDR3 DNA follows: TGCAGCGCCCGGACTAGTGGCGTGGAGACCCAGTACTTC. It encodes CSARTSGVETQYF.

The chain combines TRBV5-1 with TRBJ2-5; 10 nucleotides align to TRBD2. From germline, CDR1 is SGHRS and CDR2 YFSETQ. The CDR3 loop spans 17 amino acids. The V segment lost 4 bases and the J segment 2 bases; nucleotides outside the gene matches: 11. The DNA of the CDR3 is TGCGCCAGCAGCCCCAGACCTAGCGGGGGACCGCAAGAGACCCAGTACTTC. This translates into CASSPRPSGGPQETQYF.

This clone was detected only once. The chain is built from TRBV7-2 and TRBJ1-1, with a possible D match to TRBD1 (5 bases). Germline CDR1 is SGHTA and CDR2 is FQGNSA. V was pared by 2 bases and J by 1 base, with 8 bases between. The CDR3 loop spans 14 amino acids. The CDR3 sequence: CASSLSGWNTEAFF. For the CDR3, the DNA is TGTGCCAGCAGCTTATCAGGGTGGAACACTGAAGCTTTCTTT.

This clone was recorded only once. V gene TRBV27 combines with J gene TRBJ1-3; D unclear. Germline V gene sequence: CDR1 MNHEY, CDR2 SMNVEV (reference sequence). The CDR3 sequence is 13 residues long. Trimming took off 3 bases at V and 1 base at J, with 4 bases between the two ends. In DNA, the CDR3 is TGTGCCAGCAGTTTTTCTTCTGGAAACACCATATATTTT. It specifies CASSFSSGNTIYF.

This clone has more than one count but fewer than ten. The J gene is TRBJ1-2, the V gene TRBV10-3; D not certain. V was trimmed by 8 bases and J by 8 bases, leaving 15 bases between them. This CDR3 comprises 12 residues. Germline CDR1 ENHRY, CDR2 SYGVKD. Here the CDR3 reads CAIRQVLIGYTF. In nucleotides, the CDR3 is TGTGCCATCCGGCAGGTGTTAATCGGCTACACCTTC.

This chain joins TRBV11-2 and TRBJ2-3; D is possibly TRBD2 (6 bases). Germline CDR1 is SGHAT and CDR2 is FQNNGV. Trimming removed 0 bases from V and 3 bases from J, with 7 bases in between. This CDR3 region has 14 residues. CDR3 amino acids: CASSLEGLTDTQYF. The CDR3 bases are TGTGCCAGCAGCTTAGAGGGACTTACAGATACGCAGTATTTT.

This clone has more than one count but fewer than ten. V gene TRBV5-4 combines with J gene TRBJ1-2; unclear D gene. Germline V CDR1 and CDR2: SGHNT, YYREEE (reference sequence). There are 16 residues in the CDR3. Between the trimmed V and J ends, which lost 4 bases and 6 bases, there was a span of 22 bases. CDR3 protein: CASSPPTAEAEDGYTF. DNA for the CDR3: TGTGCCAGCAGCCCCCCGACGGCCGAGGCCGAGGATGGCTACACCTTC.

Many counts were recorded for this clone. This chain joins TRBV18 and TRBJ2-5; D perhaps matches TRBD1 (5 bases). Per the germline V gene, CDR1 is KGHSH and CDR2 is LQKENI. CDR3 size: 14 residues. Trimming shortened V by 3 bases and J by 1 base, and 9 bases separated the two germline ends. CDR3 DNA sequence: TGTGCCAGCTCACCCCTGGACACCCAAGAGACCCAGTACTTC. Translation gives CASSPLDTQETQYF.

This clone was picked up a small number of times. The V and J genes are TRBV4-2 and TRBJ2-5; TRBD1 matches 7 bases. This CDR3 contains 14 residues. V was pared by 2 bases and J by 5 bases, with 5 bases of the junction left unmatched. Germline values: CDR1 LGHNA, CDR2 YNFKEQ. The CDR3 nucleotides read TGTGCCAGCAGCCAAACAGGGGTAACGGAGACCCAGTACTTC. As protein: CASSQTGVTETQYF.

This CDR3 reads CASSSTGADTQYF. As DNA, the CDR3 is TGTGCCAGCAGCTCAACAGGGGCAGATACGCAGTATTTT. The chain carries TRBV5-4 and TRBJ2-3; TRBD1 agrees at 7 bases. CDR3 size: 13 residues. Per germline, CDR1 SGHNT and CDR2 YYREEE (reference sequence). The V gene end was trimmed by 3 bases and the J gene end by 4 bases; junction bases not matched to a gene: 2.

The rearrangement joins TRBV7-9 to TRBJ1-2, with D hard to call. V gave up 6 bases and J gave up 3 bases, with 11 bases separating them. Germline V lookup: CDR1 SEHNR, CDR2 FQNEAQ (reference sequence). The CDR3 consists of 13 residues. The CDR3: CASSVLAYYGYTF. CDR3 nucleotide sequence: TGTGCCAGCAGTGTTCTAGCCTACTATGGCTACACCTTC.

The chain is built from TRBV7-8 and TRBJ1-2, with D possibly TRBD1 on 6 matching bases. The germline V gene encodes CDR1 SGHVS and CDR2 FQNEAQ. This CDR3 spans 15 amino acids. V lost 5 bases to trimming and J lost 1 base, with 14 bases between them. The CDR3 bases are TGTGCCAGCAGCACCAGGACAGTTAGTAACTATGGCTACACCTTC. It yields the protein CASSTRTVSNYGYTF.

V usage is TRBV15 and J usage is TRBJ1-2; 7 bases match TRBD1. CDR1 is LNHNV and CDR2 is YYDKDF in the germline V gene (reference sequence). V was pared by 7 bases and J by 8 bases, with 16 bases of the junction left unmatched. The CDR3 is 15 residues long. As DNA, the CDR3 is TGTGCCACCACCTCCTCTTGGGGGACAGCGGAGGGCTACACCTTC. Its translation is CATTSSWGTAEGYTF.